The rows below give T cell receptor beta chains drawn from one sample of a study of blood T cell repertoires in COVID-19. TCRdb keeps only in-frame clones here, not all; method: immunoSEQ multiplex PCR. The data contain 120,000 to 150,000 clones, approximately 84% of them singletons. The sequenced sample consisted of peripheral blood. The source of these receptors is a human donor with acute or convalescent COVID-19. The donor label of this sample is uncertain. The CDR3 runs from the conserved cysteine through the conserved F or W. Each record gives: J gene, V gene, D gene, clone size, CDR3 protein, CDR3 DNA. A D gene is named only where the DNA matches it firmly. Size values are once, few and many counts, or a class for expanded clones, and some rows have none.

>TRBJ1-1|TRBV11-2|TRBD1|once
CASSLILGQGAVRTEAFF
TGTGCCAGCAGCTTAATCCTTGGACAGGGGGCGGTTAGGACTGAAGCTTTCTTT
>TRBJ1-2|TRBV29-1|.|.
CSAQGGGGYTF
TGCAGCGCTCAGGGAGGCGGTGGCTACACCTTC
>TRBJ2-3|TRBV7-6|TRBD2|.
CASARGGSTDTQYF
TGTGCCAGCGCACGGGGGGGCAGCACAGATACGCAGTATTTT
>TRBJ1-4|TRBV28|TRBD1|.
CASKTSTGTNEKLFF
TGTGCCAGCAAGACGTCGACAGGGACTAATGAAAAACTGTTTTTT
>TRBJ1-2|TRBV29-1|TRBD1|.
CSVLRTGAQGYTF
TGCAGCGTTCTGAGGACAGGGGCGCAGGGCTACACCTTC
>TRBJ2-5|TRBV24-1|.|.
CATSDQVIPGEETQYF
TGTGCCACCAGTGATCAGGTCATTCCAGGCGAAGAGACCCAGTACTTC
>TRBJ2-3|TRBV20-1|TRBD2|.
CSASSSGRATDTQYF
TGCAGTGCTAGTTCTAGCGGGAGGGCCACAGATACGCAGTATTTT
>TRBJ2-1|TRBV11-3|.|once
CASSFDSRGHEQFF
TGTGCCAGCAGCTTCGATTCTCGCGGCCATGAGCAGTTCTTC
>TRBJ2-7|TRBV7-2|.|.
CASSLNGAYEQYF
TGTGCCAGCAGCTTAAACGGGGCCTACGAGCAGTACTTC
>TRBJ1-4|TRBV6-5|.|.
CASSTGLDNEKLFF
TGTGCCAGCAGCACAGGGTTGGATAATGAAAAACTGTTTTTT
>TRBJ1-6|TRBV19|TRBD1|few
CASSRRGQGGSPLHF
TGTGCCAGTAGTCGTCGAGGACAGGGAGGATCACCCCTCCACTTT
>TRBJ2-1|TRBV7-2|.|.
CASSLDRRTMKQFF
TGTGCCAGCAGCTTAGATCGGCGGACAATGAAGCAGTTCTTC
>TRBJ2-7|TRBV7-6|TRBD1|.
CASSFGTGSLEQYF
TGTGCCAGCAGCTTTGGGACAGGGTCACTCGAGCAGTACTTC
>TRBJ1-1|TRBV6-5|TRBD1|.
CASRGQGTAATEAFF
TGTGCCAGCAGGGGACAGGGGACCGCGGCCACTGAAGCTTTCTTT
>TRBJ1-2|TRBV5-6|TRBD1|.
CASSFQGQNYGYTF
TGTGCCAGCAGCTTTCAGGGACAGAACTATGGCTACACCTTC
>TRBJ1-1|TRBV19|.|.
CASSMGRGDAEAFF
TGTGCCAGTAGTATGGGGAGGGGGGACGCTGAAGCTTTCTTT
>TRBJ1-4|TRBV9|.|.
CASSVGPINEKLFF
TGTGCCAGCAGCGTAGGGCCCATTAATGAAAAACTGTTTTTT
>TRBJ1-5|TRBV11-1|.|few
CASSSDFGQPQHF
TGTGCCAGCAGCTCCGATTTCGGTCAGCCCCAGCATTTT
>TRBJ2-4|TRBV12-3/TRBV12-4|.|.
CASTTGLNIQYF
TGTGCCAGCACTACAGGGCTCAACATTCAGTACTTC
>TRBJ2-1|TRBV6-5|.|.
CASSTTDPNEQFF
TGTGCCAGCAGTACAACAGATCCCAATGAGCAGTTCTTC
>TRBJ1-4|TRBV6-5|.|.
CASWNQGSEKLFF
TGTGCCAGCTGGAACCAGGGAAGTGAAAAACTGTTTTTT